The T cell receptor (beta chain) under discussion was sequenced for a study of T cells in Graves' hyperthyroidism and ophthalmopathy. V was pared by 7 bases and J by 7 bases, with 7 bases of the junction left unmatched. This CDR3 is built from 12 residues. Germline V CDR1 and CDR2: SGHVS, FNYEAQ. A patient was excluded if there was uncontrolled infection, other autoimmune disease, pregnancy or lactation. Clinical symptoms, serum thyroxine and TRAb, thyroid ultrasound and orbital computed tomography together formed the diagnostic basis. Study-level points and caveats: Model predictions of ophthalmopathy came a median around 6.5 months before onset. In the blood, most expanded thyroid clonotypes above 0.001 appeared as well.

The table lists this clonotype with a count of one. Its target is unknown. The investigators amplified TCR beta CDR3 regions from RNA transcripts. Carried out on the TCR CDR3, a first-round RT-PCR used the HTBI primer set. TCRdb itself ran the multiplex PCR reads through MiXCR, one entry per CDR3 protein. Of a few hundred thousand distinct CDR3 sequences in the sample, 35% to 50% were seen once. The chain carries TRBV7-6 and TRBJ2-7, with 7 bases matching TRBD1. The clonotype comes from an adult woman with Graves' disease, either hyperthyroidism or ophthalmopathy (not recorded which). Sequencing was performed on peripheral blood or thyroid tissue (not recorded which). The CDR3 region is CASNNRGEEQYF. The CDR3 region has the DNA TGTGCCAGCAACAACAGGGGTGAGGAGCAGTACTTC.